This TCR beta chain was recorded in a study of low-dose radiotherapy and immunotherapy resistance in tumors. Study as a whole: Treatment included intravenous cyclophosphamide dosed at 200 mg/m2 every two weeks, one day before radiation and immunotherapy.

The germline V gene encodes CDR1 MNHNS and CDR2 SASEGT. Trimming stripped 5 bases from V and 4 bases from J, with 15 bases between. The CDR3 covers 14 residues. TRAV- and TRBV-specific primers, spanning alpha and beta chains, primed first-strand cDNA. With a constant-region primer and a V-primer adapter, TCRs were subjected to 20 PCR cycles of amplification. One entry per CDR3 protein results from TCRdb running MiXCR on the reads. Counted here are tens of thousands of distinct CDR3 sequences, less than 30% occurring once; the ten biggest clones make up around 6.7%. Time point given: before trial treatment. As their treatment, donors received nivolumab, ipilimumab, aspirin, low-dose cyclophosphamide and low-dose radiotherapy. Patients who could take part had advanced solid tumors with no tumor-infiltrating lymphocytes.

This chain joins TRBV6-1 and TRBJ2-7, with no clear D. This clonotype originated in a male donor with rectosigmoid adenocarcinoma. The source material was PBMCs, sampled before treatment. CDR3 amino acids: CASSYSAEAYEQYF. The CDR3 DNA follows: TGTGCCAGCAGTTACTCAGCTGAGGCTTACGAGCAGTACTTC.